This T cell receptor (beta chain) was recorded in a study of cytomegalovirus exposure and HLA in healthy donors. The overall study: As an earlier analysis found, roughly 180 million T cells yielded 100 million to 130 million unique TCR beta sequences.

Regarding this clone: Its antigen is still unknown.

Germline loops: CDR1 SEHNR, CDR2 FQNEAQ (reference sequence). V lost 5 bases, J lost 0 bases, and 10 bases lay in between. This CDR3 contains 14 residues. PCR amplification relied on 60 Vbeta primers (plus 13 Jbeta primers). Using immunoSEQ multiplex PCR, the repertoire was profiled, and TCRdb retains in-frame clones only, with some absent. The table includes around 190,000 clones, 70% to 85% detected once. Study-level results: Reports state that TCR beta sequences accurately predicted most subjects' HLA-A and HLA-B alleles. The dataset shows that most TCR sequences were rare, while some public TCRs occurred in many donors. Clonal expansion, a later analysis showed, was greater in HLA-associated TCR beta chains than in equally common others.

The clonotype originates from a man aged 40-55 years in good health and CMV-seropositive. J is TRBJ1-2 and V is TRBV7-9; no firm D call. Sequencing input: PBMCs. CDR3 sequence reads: CASSSQTTNYGYTF. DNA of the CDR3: TGTGCCAGCAGCAGTCAGACTACTAACTATGGCTACACCTTC.